This TCR beta chain emerged from a study of cytomegalovirus exposure and HLA in healthy donors. In the study overall: The study placed approximately 81% of its approximately 400 genotyped donors in the Caucasian-associated ancestry cluster.

Per germline, CDR1 SGHTA and CDR2 FQGNSA. The CDR3 has 15 amino acids. Study-level points and caveats: Overall, around 160 TCR beta chains were annotated as cytomegalovirus-associated. A later analysis found that most CMV-associated TCR beta chains appeared HLA-restricted.

Concerning this clone itself: Its cognate antigen is unknown. An end of the junction does not agree with germline; a read error may underlie this.

PCR primers comprised 60 Vbeta and 13 Jbeta primers. TCRdb keeps only in-frame clones here, not all; method: immunoSEQ multiplex PCR. Here the sample spans about 160,000 clones, around 79% being singletons. Sequencing was performed on PBMCs. The chain uses TRBV7-2 and TRBJ2-1, with TRBD2 matching 11 bases. The receptor comes from a human donor in good health. The DNA of the CDR3 is TGTGCCAGCAGCCTAGCGGGAGGCCGCTACAATGAGCAGTTCTTC. Its protein is CASSLAGGRYNEQFF.